Shown below are 2 T cell receptor beta chains from a single sample sequenced in a study of T cells in Graves' hyperthyroidism and ophthalmopathy. Researchers took RNA transcripts and amplified the TCR beta CDR3 regions from them. HTBI primers drove first-round RT-PCR of the TCR CDR3. One entry per CDR3 protein, called by TCRdb with MiXCR from the multiplex PCR reads. The data hold some 490,000 distinct CDR3 sequences, with roughly 16% observed a single time. The sequenced sample consisted of blood. The source is a woman under 40 with Graves' ophthalmopathy.

The chain recombines TRBV9 with TRBJ2-1; TRBD2 matches 15 bases. V lost 2 bases to trimming and J lost 2 bases; unmatched junction nucleotides: 5. The germline gives CDR1 SGDLS, CDR2 YYNGEE. The CDR3 spans 18 residues. The CDR3: CASSVPGLAGGPYNEQFF. The CDR3 nucleotides read TGTGCCAGCAGCGTCCCCGGACTAGCGGGAGGGCCCTACAATGAGCAGTTCTTC.

This clonotype has ten or more counts. This chain connects TRBV28 to TRBJ2-5; D is perhaps TRBD2 (7 bases). The CDR3 contains 13 residues. The ends were cut back, 4 bases at V and 4 bases at J, with 10 bases in the middle. CDR1 and CDR2 from the germline V gene are MDHEN and SYDVKM. CDR3 DNA sequence: TGTGCCAGCAGTTCAGGGGAGGGAGAGACCCAGTACTTC. Protein: CASSSGEGETQYF.